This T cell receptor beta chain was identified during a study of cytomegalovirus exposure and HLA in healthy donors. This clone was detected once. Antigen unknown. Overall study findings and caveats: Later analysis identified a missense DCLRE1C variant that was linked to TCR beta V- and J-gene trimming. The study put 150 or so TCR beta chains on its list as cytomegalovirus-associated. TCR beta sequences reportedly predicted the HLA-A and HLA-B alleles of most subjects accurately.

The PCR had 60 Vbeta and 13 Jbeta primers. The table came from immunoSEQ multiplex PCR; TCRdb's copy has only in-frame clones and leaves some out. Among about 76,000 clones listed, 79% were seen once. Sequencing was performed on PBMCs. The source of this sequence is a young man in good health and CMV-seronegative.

CDR3 bases: TGTGCCAGCAGTTTCAGCAGGGGGTCCTACGAGCAGTACTTC. Its translation: CASSFSRGSYEQYF. V is TRBV28 and J is TRBJ2-7, with 7 bases aligning to TRBD1. Germline V gene lookup returns CDR1 MDHEN and CDR2 SYDVKM. This CDR3 has 14 residues. V shed 3 bases and J 1 base; nucleotides not matched to a gene: 3.